Listed below are T cell receptor beta chains from one sample, sequenced in a study of a mutant IDH1 vaccine in newly diagnosed glioma. The assay was immunoSEQ multiplex PCR, and TCRdb's table has in-frame clones only and misses some. The data show 50,000 to 65,000 clones, about 74% seen once. Source: PBMCs, taken from a glioma patient treated with radiotherapy, temozolomide or both. All receptors derive from a woman in her thirties or forties with glioma. Each CDR3 is given with its conserved first and last residue. A D gene is named only where the DNA matches it firmly. Not every row has a clone size; where given, it reads once, few, many or a size class.

d_gene,j_gene,v_gene,abundance,CDR3nt,CDR3aa
TRBD2,TRBJ2-1,TRBV5-6,NA,TGTGCCAGCAGCTTGGGGTTTAGCGGGGAAAATGAGCAGTTCTTC,CASSLGFSGENEQFF
NA,TRBJ2-7,TRBV5-1,once,TGCGCCAGCAGCTTGCCCCGACAGGCGGGGTCCTACGAGCAGTACTTC,CASSLPRQAGSYEQYF
TRBD1,TRBJ2-7,TRBV6-5,NA,TGTGCCAGCAGTTACTCAGGGCCAGGACAGGGTGGTAAGCAGTACTTC,CASSYSGPGQGGKQYF
NA,TRBJ1-1,TRBV5-6,NA,TGTGCCAGCAGCTTGGGGGTACTGATGAACACTGAAGCTTTCTTT,CASSLGVLMNTEAFF
NA,TRBJ2-5,TRBV9,NA,TGTGCCAGCAGCGTAGTAGGAGGGGCTGAGACCCAGTACTTC,CASSVVGGAETQYF
NA,TRBJ2-2,TRBV10-3,NA,TGTGCCATCATGGGAGGGGGGCGTACCGGGGAGCTGTTTTTT,CAIMGGGRTGELFF
TRBD1,TRBJ1-2,TRBV30,NA,TGTGCCTGGAGCATCCGGGACAGGGGTGGCTACACCTTC,CAWSIRDRGGYTF
NA,TRBJ1-1,TRBV7-9,NA,TGTGCCAGCAGCTTAGTTCAGGGGTTCACTGAAGCTTTCTTT,CASSLVQGFTEAFF
NA,TRBJ2-1,TRBV9,NA,TGTGCCAGCAGCCTCGGAATAGTTGATACTGAGCAGTTCTTC,CASSLGIVDTEQFF
TRBD1,TRBJ2-1,TRBV6-1,NA,TGTGCCAGCAGCCCTGGACAGGGTATCTACAATGAGCAGTTCTTC,CASSPGQGIYNEQFF
TRBD1,TRBJ2-1,TRBV4-3,NA,TGCGCCAGCAGCCAAGATGGCAGGGGGAGCTCCTACAATGAGCAGTTCTTC,CASSQDGRGSSYNEQFF
NA,TRBJ1-1,TRBV6-1,few,TGTGCCAGCCAGGACAGAACGAACACTGAAGCTTTCTTT,CASQDRTNTEAFF
NA,TRBJ1-6,TRBV7-2,NA,TGTGCCAGCAGCTTAGCGTCGCGAGATTCACCCCTCCACTTT,CASSLASRDSPLHF
TRBD1,TRBJ1-2,TRBV10-3,few,TGTGCCATCAGTGAGTCGGGCAGGGACAGACGCGGCTACACCTTC,CAISESGRDRRGYTF
TRBD1,TRBJ1-2,TRBV9,NA,TGTGCCAGCAGCGCCGACCCCAGGACAGGAACTGGCTACACCTTC,CASSADPRTGTGYTF
NA,TRBJ1-6,TRBV6-4,once,TGTGCCAGACAGGGACGGGCCCTCCACTTT,CARQGRALHF
NA,TRBJ1-3,TRBV10-3,NA,TGTGCCATCAGGGACAGCTCTGGAAACACCATATATTTT,CAIRDSSGNTIYF
TRBD2,TRBJ2-5,TRBV4-1,NA,TGCGCCAGCAGCCAAAGACTAGCGGACGAGACCCAGTACTTC,CASSQRLADETQYF
TRBD1,TRBJ2-2,TRBV18,NA,TGTGCCAGCTCACCAGCTTATACCGAGGGACAGGGCGGCATCAGGGAGCTGTTTTTT,CASSPAYTEGQGGIRELFF
TRBD1,TRBJ1-6,TRBV5-4,NA,TGTGCCAGCAGCAGGGACAGGGATGATTCACCCCTCCACTTT,CASSRDRDDSPLHF
NA,TRBJ1-1,TRBV2,NA,TGTGCCAGCAATGGGGAGAGGAGGATGGGCGCTGAAGCTTTCTTT,CASNGERRMGAEAFF
TRBD1,TRBJ2-3,TRBV5-6,NA,TGTGCCAGCAGCTTCGGGACAGGGACTACAGATACGCAGTATTTT,CASSFGTGTTDTQYF
NA,TRBJ1-3,TRBV18,NA,TGTGCCAGCTCACCGGGGGCATCTGGAAACACCATATATTTT,CASSPGASGNTIYF
NA,TRBJ2-3,TRBV19,NA,TGTGCCAGTAGTGTCCGGGGCACAGATACGCAGTATTTT,CASSVRGTDTQYF
NA,TRBJ2-4,TRBV6-5,NA,TGTGCCAGCAGTTCCACAGGGCTAGCCAAAAACATTCAGTACTTC,CASSSTGLAKNIQYF
NA,TRBJ2-2,TRBV6-1,NA,TGTGCCAGCAGTACGGGGGTGAACACCGGGGAGCTGTTTTTT,CASSTGVNTGELFF
TRBD1,TRBJ1-3,TRBV5-1,NA,TGCGCCAGCAGCCGGCGGGGGACAGGGGAAGGAAACACCATATATTTT,CASSRRGTGEGNTIYF
NA,TRBJ2-7,TRBV29-1,once,TGCAGCGTTGAGCGGTTCGAAGGGCAGTACTTC,CSVERFEGQYF
NA,TRBJ2-3,TRBV10-1,once,TGCGCCAGCAGTGAGGCTAAACCCGTGGATACGCAGTATTTT,CASSEAKPVDTQYF
TRBD1,TRBJ2-7,TRBV5-4,NA,TGTGCCAGCAGCTTGGGATTTGGGACAGGGGACCACGAGCAGTACTTC,CASSLGFGTGDHEQYF
NA,TRBJ1-6,TRBV6-5,NA,TGTGCCAGCAGTTACTCAGGCCATAATTCACCCCTCCACTTT,CASSYSGHNSPLHF
TRBD1,TRBJ1-3,TRBV7-6,NA,TGTGCCAGCAGCTTGGCAGACAGGGATGGAAACACCATATATTTT,CASSLADRDGNTIYF
TRBD2,TRBJ2-7,TRBV7-7,NA,TGTGCTAGCAGCTTAGCGCTAGCGGGGTCGGACGAGCAGTACTTC,CASSLALAGSDEQYF
NA,TRBJ2-2,TRBV9,NA,TGTGCCAGCAGCGTACGTTTCACCGGGGAGCTGTTTTTT,CASSVRFTGELFF
NA,TRBJ2-2,TRBV2,NA,TGTGCCAGCAGTGACAGGGCGATCGGGGAGCTGTTTTTT,CASSDRAIGELFF
NA,TRBJ1-1,TRBV5-1,NA,TGCGCCAGCAGCTCAGCAGGGTCACGAGCCACTGAAGCTTTCTTT,CASSSAGSRATEAFF
NA,TRBJ1-2,TRBV2,once,TGTGCCAGCAGAGATGACACCACCTATGGCTACACCTTC,CASRDDTTYGYTF
TRBD2,TRBJ2-5,TRBV5-6,NA,TGTGCCAGCAGCTCCAGACTAGCGGGGGGGGATGTCCAAGAGACCCAGTACTTC,CASSSRLAGGDVQETQYF
NA,TRBJ1-6,TRBV7-9,NA,TGTGCCCCACGGGGGGGAGGCCCCTATAATTCACCCCTCCACTTT,CAPRGGGPYNSPLHF
TRBD1,TRBJ1-5,TRBV2,NA,TGTGCCAGCAGTGGGGACAGGTCCCCCTCCCAGGATCAGCCCCAGCATTTT,CASSGDRSPSQDQPQHF
TRBD1,TRBJ1-1,TRBV6-5,NA,TGTGCCAGCAGTTACTGGGACAGACAGAACACTGAAGCTTTCTTT,CASSYWDRQNTEAFF
NA,TRBJ1-2,TRBV10-3,NA,TGTGCCATCAGGGGGGCCCAGGGAAACTATGGCTACACCTTC,CAIRGAQGNYGYTF
NA,TRBJ2-5,TRBV5-6,NA,TGTGCCAGCAGCTTCGTCCAAGAGACCCAGTACTTC,CASSFVQETQYF
NA,TRBJ1-6,TRBV9,NA,TGTGCCAGCAGCGTAGCGCAGTCTAATTCACCCCTCCACTTT,CASSVAQSNSPLHF
TRBD1,TRBJ1-2,TRBV7-9,NA,TGTGCCAGCAGCCCAGGGGGCCAATTAAAAACGCGAGGCTACACCTTC,CASSPGGQLKTRGYTF
NA,TRBJ1-1,TRBV19,NA,TGTGCCACCAAAGACCTTATGAACACTGAAGCTTTCTTT,CATKDLMNTEAFF
TRBD2,TRBJ2-1,TRBV27,NA,TGTGCCAGCAGGCGGACTAGCGGACTCTCCTACAATGAGCAGTTCTTC,CASRRTSGLSYNEQFF
TRBD1,TRBJ1-5,TRBV2,NA,TGTGCCAGCAGGGGGACAGGAGGCCAGCATTTT,CASRGTGGQHF
NA,TRBJ1-1,TRBV30,NA,TGTGCCGGGGGACGGATGAACACTGAAGCTTTCTTT,CAGGRMNTEAFF
TRBD1,TRBJ2-4,TRBV4-1,few,TGCGCCAGCGCCTCCGACAGGGACAAAAACATTCAGTACTTC,CASASDRDKNIQYF
TRBD1,TRBJ1-3,TRBV18,NA,TGTGCCAGCTCTCCCGGACAGGGCTTTGGAAACACCATATATTTT,CASSPGQGFGNTIYF
NA,TRBJ1-3,TRBV6-1,NA,TGTGCCATTACAGGGCTGGGAAACACCATATATTTT,CAITGLGNTIYF
NA,TRBJ1-2,TRBV21-1,NA,TGTGCCAGCAGCCAAGGACAGGGGGCGGATGGCTACACCTTC,CASSQGQGADGYTF
TRBD2,TRBJ2-7,TRBV2,NA,TGTGCCAGCACCGCGGGGGGCTCCTACGAGCAGTACTTC,CASTAGGSYEQYF
NA,TRBJ1-5,TRBV6-1,few,TGTGCCAGCAGGCCCACAGGGAGCAATCAGCCCCAGCATTTT,CASRPTGSNQPQHF
NA,TRBJ2-1,TRBV14,once,TGTGCCAGCAGCCAAAACTATTTGGGTGAGCAGTTCTTC,CASSQNYLGEQFF
NA,TRBJ1-3,TRBV15,NA,TGTGCCACCAGCAGAGTAATAGGAAGCGCTGGAAACACCATATATTTT,CATSRVIGSAGNTIYF
NA,TRBJ1-5,TRBV7-9,NA,TGTGCCAGCAGCTTAGCTCCCCCCGGGACTAGGAATCAGCCCCAGCATTTT,CASSLAPPGTRNQPQHF
TRBD1,TRBJ1-2,TRBV5-4,NA,TGTGCCAGCAGCCGAGGACAGGACTCTTTAGGCTACACCTTC,CASSRGQDSLGYTF
NA,TRBJ2-7,TRBV30,once,TGTGCCTGGAGTTTGATAGGATCCTACGAGCAGTACTTC,CAWSLIGSYEQYF